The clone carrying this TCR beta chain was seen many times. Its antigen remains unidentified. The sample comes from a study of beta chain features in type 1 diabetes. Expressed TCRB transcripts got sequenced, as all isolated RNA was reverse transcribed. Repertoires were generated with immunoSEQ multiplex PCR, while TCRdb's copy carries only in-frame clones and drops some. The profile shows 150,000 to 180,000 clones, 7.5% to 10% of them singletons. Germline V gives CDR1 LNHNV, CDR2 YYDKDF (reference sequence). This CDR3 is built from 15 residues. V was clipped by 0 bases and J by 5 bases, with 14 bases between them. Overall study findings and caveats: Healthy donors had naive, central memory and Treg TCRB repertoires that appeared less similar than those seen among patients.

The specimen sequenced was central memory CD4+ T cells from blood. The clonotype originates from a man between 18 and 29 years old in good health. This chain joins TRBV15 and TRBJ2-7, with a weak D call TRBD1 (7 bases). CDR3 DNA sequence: TGTGCCACCAGCAGAGATATGGCAGGGGGGAACGAGCAGTACTTC. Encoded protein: CATSRDMAGGNEQYF.